These 19 T cell receptor beta chains originate from one sample sequenced in a study of immune characterization of retroperitoneal liposarcoma. TCRdb redid the calling of the PCR reads with MiXCR, one entry per CDR3 protein. The data contain 9,500 to 13,000 distinct CDR3 sequences, under 35% of them singletons. Sequences were obtained from tumor tissue. These receptors all stem from a female donor with retroperitoneal liposarcoma.

The chain has TRBV24-1 and TRBJ2-1; 13 nucleotides agree with TRBD2. The CDR3 contains 16 residues. After removal of 3 bases from V and 7 bases from J, the junction contained 5 bases not matched to a gene. Germline values: CDR1 KGHDR, CDR2 SFDVKD. For the CDR3, the DNA is TGTGCCACCAGTGATCGAGGACTAGCGGGAGAGAATGAGCAGTTCTTC. It translates to CATSDRGLAGENEQFF.

This clonotype showed up many times. This sequence joins TRBV6-6 and TRBJ2-5, with 11 bases fitting TRBD1. The CDR3 loop spans 16 amino acids. CDR1 and CDR2 from the germline V gene are MNHNY and SVGAGI (reference sequence). The trim removed 0 bases at V and 11 bases at J, leaving 11 bases unmatched. CDR3 loop: CASSYSTPGQGGEQYF. CDR3 DNA sequence: TGTGCCAGCAGTTACTCTACTCCGGGACAGGGGGGTGAGCAGTACTTC.

This clonotype is classed as medium-sized. The CDR3 nucleotides are TGTGCCAGCAGCCCGAGACTAGCGGGGGGGATAGATGAGCAGTACTTC. This encodes CASSPRLAGGIDEQYF. The rearrangement uses TRBV7-8 and TRBJ2-4; 14 bases agree with TRBD2. J was trimmed by 13 bases and V by 5 bases; bases with no gene match: 13. The CDR3 has 16 residues. Germline CDR1 reads SGHVS; CDR2 reads FQNEAQ.

The rearrangement uses TRBV4-1 and TRBJ2-5, with a tentative D call TRBD2 (5 bases). V shed 1 base and J shed 1 base, with 7 bases lying between them. The germline V gene has CDR1 MGHRA and CDR2 YSYEKL. The CDR3 extends over 14 amino acids. The CDR3 region is CASSQGRGQETQYF. In DNA, the CDR3 is TGCGCCAGCAGCCAAGGTCGGGGCCAAGAGACCCAGTACTTC.

This sequence joins TRBV25-1 and TRBJ2-5, with D unclear. CDR1 MGHDK and CDR2 SYGVNS come from the germline V gene. CDR3 length: 14 residues. Trimming took 5 bases from V and 5 from J, leaving 15 bases between them. CDR3 protein: CASSKSTGPETQYF. Here the CDR3 DNA reads TGTGCCAGCAGTAAATCGACCGGACCCGAGACCCAGTACTTC.

This clonotype was recorded a few times. The V call is TRBV6-1, the J call TRBJ1-1; D perhaps matches TRBD1 (6 bases). Trimming removed 5 bases at V and 10 bases at J, with 11 bases between. There are 11 residues in the CDR3. The germline gives CDR1 MNHNS, CDR2 SASEGT. CDR3 DNA sequence: TGTGCCAGCAGTTTGGGGGCGGTAGCTTTCTTT. Encoded protein: CASSLGAVAFF.

Judged by abundance, this clonotype is medium-sized. The CDR3 sequence: CASSSPDRGEQYF. The CDR3 DNA sequence: TGTGCCAGCAGTTCTCCTGACAGGGGCGAGCAGTACTTC. The chain links TRBV12-3 or TRBV12-4 to TRBJ2-5; 8 bases are a match to TRBD1. TRBJ2-7 matches the DNA end more closely, so the J call is doubtful. This CDR3 is built from 13 residues.

This clonotype is medium-sized. The chain recombines TRBV6-6 with TRBJ1-2; 10 positions agree with TRBD1. V lost 2 bases, J lost 4 bases, and 7 bases stayed unmatched. Looked up from germline, CDR1 is MNHNY and CDR2 is SVGAGI (reference sequence). This CDR3 region has 16 residues. CDR3 nucleotides: TGTGCCAGCAGTTACCAATCCGGGACAGGGGTCTATGGCTACACCTTC. Translation gives CASSYQSGTGVYGYTF.

In DNA, the CDR3 is TGTGCCAGCAGGCCGGGACTAGCGAACTACAATGAGCAGTTCTTC. Translation gives CASRPGLANYNEQFF. This sequence joins TRBV6-8 and TRBJ2-1; 10 nucleotides match TRBD2. This CDR3 has 15 residues. Germline CDR1 MNHGY, CDR2 SAAAGT. Unmatched junction bases numbered 5, after V lost 6 bases and J lost 3 bases.

The sample holds a few counts of this clonotype. This sequence joins TRBV6-1 and TRBJ2-3, with 12 positions matching TRBD2. The CDR3 has 17 residues. V lost 0 bases and J lost 1; bases outside the gene matches: 2. The V gene's germline CDR1 is MNHNS and CDR2 SASEGT. The CDR3 is CASSEALAGGGTDTQYF. As DNA, the CDR3 is TGTGCCAGCAGTGAAGCGCTAGCGGGAGGGGGCACAGATACGCAGTATTTT.

The chain carries TRBV12-5 and TRBJ2-1; 8 bases fit TRBD2. The assigned J gene may be wrong: the sequence end matches TRBJ2-7 better. The germline gives CDR1 LGHNT, CDR2 FRNRAP. The CDR3 loop spans 14 amino acids. The CDR3 DNA sequence: TGTGCTAGTGCCTTGAGCGGGGGCTACAATGAGCAGTACTTC. It yields the protein CASALSGGYNEQYF.

CDR3 sequence (DNA): TGTGCCAGCAGTTACCAACAGGTGAACACTGAAGCTTTCTTT. Translated, it gives CASSYQQVNTEAFF. This chain connects TRBV6-2 or TRBV6-3 to TRBJ1-1; D may be TRBD1 (5 bases). Deletions cut 2 bases from V and 0 bases from J, with 7 bases between. Germline CDR1 is MNHEY and CDR2 is SVGEGT. The CDR3 spans 14 residues.

This clonotype has more than one count but fewer than ten. The rearrangement joins TRBV12-3 or TRBV12-4 to TRBJ2-7; 9 bases are shared with TRBD1. This CDR3 has 17 amino acids. J lost 0 bases, V lost 6 bases, and 12 bases had no gene match. CDR3 in amino acids: CASSHKTGTGLSYEQYF. DNA for the CDR3: TGTGCCAGCAGCCATAAAACCGGGACAGGGCTCTCCTACGAGCAGTACTTC.

This chain joins TRBV6-1 and TRBJ2-1, with a weak D call TRBD1 (6 bases). Per germline, CDR1 MNHNS and CDR2 SASEGT. This CDR3 has 16 amino acids. V shed 7 bases and J shed 0 bases, with 16 bases lying between them. In nucleotides, the CDR3 is TGTGCCAGCAACCGACAGGTCTACAGCTCCTACAATGAGCAGTTCTTC. This translates into CASNRQVYSSYNEQFF.

This clonotype was recorded many times. The gene calls are TRBV7-9 and TRBJ2-5, with TRBD1 identical over 9 bases. Judging by the DNA end, TRBJ2-1 fits better; the J call may be wrong. The CDR3 has 16 amino acids. Germline V gene data show CDR1 as SEHNR and CDR2 as FQNEAQ (reference sequence). The chain's CDR3 is CASSLAGTGRQETQFF. The CDR3 DNA is TGTGCCAGCAGCTTAGCCGGGACAGGGCGCCAAGAGACCCAGTTCTTC.

By its share, this clonotype is medium-sized. The chain is built from TRBV7-2 and TRBJ2-3; no definite D call. Trimming left V 2 bases short and J 8 bases short, with 11 bases between. CDR1 is SGHTA and CDR2 is FQGNSA in the germline V gene. The CDR3 extends over 13 amino acids. CDR3 sequence: CASSLSGEGTQYF. The CDR3 coding sequence is TGTGCCAGCAGCTTAAGTGGGGAAGGTACGCAGTATTTT.

This clonotype occurred many times. V usage is TRBV6-1 and J usage is TRBJ1-5; maybe TRBD1 (6 bases). The CDR3 length is 15 residues. With 5 bases removed from V and 7 bases from J, the gap between germline ends came to 18 bases. Germline V gene data show CDR1 as MNHNS and CDR2 as SASEGT. In DNA, the CDR3 is TGTGCCAGCAGTTTATACAGGGCACAGGAGCAGCCCCAGCATTTT. Its protein product is CASSLYRAQEQPQHF.

Points on this clonotype: A much larger clonotype is one base distant, so this may be a read error. The chain joins TRBV12-3 or TRBV12-4 to TRBJ2-3; tentative D call: TRBD2 (5 bases). The length of the CDR3 is 15 residues. Trimming stripped 3 bases from V and 14 bases from J, with 24 bases between. CDR3 sequence: CASSFSPTNTGELYF. CDR3 DNA: TGTGCCAGCAGTTTTTCCCCTACGAACACCGGGGAGCTGTATTTT.

This clonotype is medium-sized within its sample. V is TRBV6-1 and J is TRBJ2-5, with 7 bases matching TRBD1. Germline CDR1 is MNHNS and CDR2 is SASEGT. This CDR3 has 13 residues. Unmatched junction bases numbered 7, after V lost 8 bases and J lost 4 bases. CDR3 sequence: CASVWTGRETQYF. The CDR3 coding sequence is TGTGCCAGCGTCTGGACAGGACGAGAGACCCAGTACTTC.